A single sample is the source of the 24 T cell receptor beta chains below, sequenced in a study of identical twins. TCRdb recomputed calls from the 5' RACE reads with MiXCR, one row per CDR3 protein. The sample yields some 210,000 distinct CDR3 sequences, approximately 16% seen once. These same data were also listed under a study on T cells expressing NK-cell markers.

Input material: CD8+ T cells sorted from blood. The receptors come from a young woman in good health.

This clonotype was seen a handful of times. The chain recombines TRBV5-1 with TRBJ2-7; TRBD2 aligns across 8 bases. CDR1 SGHRS and CDR2 YFSETQ come from the germline V gene. The CDR3 extends over 15 amino acids. V lost 4 bases, J lost 6 bases, and 12 bases stayed unmatched. As DNA, the CDR3 is TGCGCCAGCAGCCAAGCTGGGAGCGGGAGTCCCGAGCAGTACTTC. It encodes CASSQAGSGSPEQYF.

In its sample, this clonotype was seen a few times. The chain is built from TRBV27 and TRBJ2-5; D might be TRBD1 (6 bases). The V and J ends lost 6 bases and 2 bases respectively, with 13 bases between them. Germline-derived CDR1 and CDR2 are MNHEY and SMNVEV (reference sequence). The CDR3 length is 14 residues. The CDR3 sequence is CASRDRPSQETQYF. The CDR3 DNA reads as TGTGCCAGCAGAGACAGGCCTTCTCAAGAGACCCAGTACTTC.

This clonotype was counted between two and nine times. The chain uses TRBV29-1 and TRBJ1-2; D remains unclear. The V end was cut by 7 bases, the J end by 4 bases, with 13 bases between. CDR3 length: 12 amino acids. The germline V gene encodes CDR1 SQVTM and CDR2 ANQGSEA. The CDR3 loop reads CSAAGQFYGYTF. The CDR3, as DNA: TGCAGCGCTGCTGGGCAGTTCTATGGCTACACCTTC. Looking up the rest from reference TRBV29-1 and TRBJ1-2 gives the full variable domain: SAVISQKPSRDICQRGTSLTIQCQVDSQVTMMFWYRQQPGQSLTLIATANQGSEATYESGFVIDKFPISRPNLTFSTLTVSNMSPEDSSIYLCSAAGQFYGYTFGSGTRLTVV.

This clonotype was observed a few times. The chain has TRBV12-3 or TRBV12-4 and TRBJ1-2; D is uncertain. Trimming removed 5 bases from V and 4 bases from J, with 20 bases in between. This CDR3 has 16 residues. CDR3 in DNA: TGTGCCAGCAGTCCTAATTCCCTACCCCCCCGCTATGGCTACACCTTC. Translation: CASSPNSLPPRYGYTF.

The chain has TRBV23-1 and TRBJ2-7; D perhaps matches TRBD2 (5 bases). TRBV23-1 falls under the ORF class, with uncertain function. The CDR3 spans 14 residues. Trimming removed 1 base at V and 5 bases at J, with 12 bases between. The CDR3 is CASSQLQVGDEQYF. CDR3 in DNA: TGCGCCAGCAGTCAATTGCAAGTCGGGGACGAGCAGTACTTC.

V gene TRBV7-2 combines with J gene TRBJ2-7; 9 bases are a match to TRBD1. The ends lost 2 bases at V and 5 bases at J; junction bases unmatched: 10. Germline lookup yields CDR1 SGHTA and CDR2 FQGNSA. The CDR3 consists of 16 residues. The CDR3 here is CASSLIQGALDDEQYF. The CDR3 coding sequence is TGTGCCAGCAGCTTAATACAGGGGGCATTAGACGACGAGCAGTACTTC.

This clonotype was seen ten or more times. The J gene is TRBJ2-7, the V gene TRBV2, with 7 nucleotides matching TRBD1. After removal of 6 bases from V and 3 bases from J, the junction contained 11 bases not matched to a gene. The CDR3 length is 15 residues. Germline values: CDR1 SNHLY, CDR2 FYNNEI. CDR3 in DNA: TGTGCCAGCAGAATGTACCGGGACAGAGTCTACGAGCAGTACTTC. Its translation is CASRMYRDRVYEQYF.

This clonotype has more than one count but fewer than ten. This sequence joins TRBV5-1 and TRBJ2-1, with D perhaps matching TRBD1 or TRBD2 (6 bases each). Trimming stripped 0 bases from V and 6 bases from J, with 16 bases between. Germline CDR1 reads SGHRS; CDR2 reads YFSETQ. The CDR3 has 16 amino acids. CDR3 residues: CASSLVEGGIANEQFF. CDR3 nucleotide sequence: TGCGCCAGCAGCTTGGTCGAAGGGGGGATAGCCAATGAGCAGTTCTTC.

This clonotype was recorded a few times. CDR3 sequence (DNA): TGTGCCAGCAGTTATCTGGAACAGGGAGAAGGCAATGAGCAGTTCTTC. Protein product: CASSYLEQGEGNEQFF. The chain uses TRBV6-2 or TRBV6-3 and TRBJ2-1, with D possibly TRBD1 on 6 matching bases. Germline V lookup: CDR1 MNHEY, CDR2 SVGEGT. CDR3 length: 16 amino acids. Trimming removed 3 bases from V and 6 bases from J, with 18 bases in between.

This clonotype was found a few times. This chain connects TRBV15 to TRBJ1-5; 7 nucleotides match TRBD1. J was trimmed by 7 bases and V by 3 bases; bases with no gene match: 3. The CDR3 runs 13 residues. The germline V gene has CDR1 LNHNV and CDR2 YYDKDF (reference sequence). The CDR3 bases are TGTGCCACCAGCAGCTTACAGGGGCAGCCCCAGCATTTT. The encoded protein is CATSSLQGQPQHF.

This clonotype appeared once. The rearrangement uses TRBV18 and TRBJ2-7, with 7 bases identical to TRBD2. The CDR3 covers 17 residues. Germline V lookup: CDR1 KGHSH, CDR2 LQKENI. The V segment lost 3 bases and the J segment 2 bases; nucleotides outside the gene matches: 13. In DNA, the CDR3 is TGTGCCAGCTCACCGGGAGGGCCGGGATCGGCAACCTACGAGCAGTACTTC. Amino acids: CASSPGGPGSATYEQYF. Drawing the rest from reference TRBV18 and TRBJ2-7, the complete variable domain is NAGVMQNPRHLVRRRGQEARLRCSPMKGHSHVYWYRQLPEEGLKFMVYLQKENIIDESGMPKERFSAEFPKEGPSILRIQQVVRGDSAAYFCASSPGGPGSATYEQYFGPGTRLTVT.

J is TRBJ1-2 and V is TRBV20-1, with D maybe TRBD1 (5 bases). This CDR3 comprises 15 residues. Trimming removed 1 base from V and 4 bases from J, with 16 bases in between. CDR1 DFQATT and CDR2 SNEGSKA come from the germline V gene (reference sequence). CDR3 amino acids: CSARAGLQGTYGYTF. The CDR3 DNA reads as TGCAGTGCTAGAGCCGGGCTGCAGGGTACCTATGGCTACACCTTC.

This clonotype was observed a handful of times. The V gene is TRBV5-5, the J gene TRBJ2-5, with 7 bases matching TRBD1. The CDR3 spans 15 residues. Germline trimming cut 3 bases from V and 1 base from J; bases unmatched to any gene: 6. Germline V gives CDR1 SGHKS, CDR2 YYEKEE (reference sequence). CDR3 sequence reads: CASSWGQSLQETQYF. Here the CDR3 DNA reads TGTGCCAGCAGCTGGGGACAGAGCCTCCAAGAGACCCAGTACTTC. The full variable domain, in which reference TRBV5-5 and TRBJ2-5 provide the parts outside the CDR3, is DAGVTQSPTHLIKTRGQQVTLRCSPISGHKSVSWYQQVLGQGPQFIFQYYEKEERGRGNFPDRFSARQFPNYSSELNVNALLLGDSALYLCASSWGQSLQETQYFGPGTRLLVL.

The chain carries TRBV3-1 and TRBJ2-5; D may be TRBD2 (6 bases). Germline-derived CDR1 and CDR2 are LGHDT and YNNKEL (reference sequence). The CDR3 runs to 15 residues. Trimming took off 4 bases at V and 5 bases at J, with 17 bases between the two ends. The CDR3 protein is CASSRPSEGNETQYF. Here the CDR3 DNA reads TGTGCCAGCAGCCGTCCTAGCGAGGGGAATGAGACCCAGTACTTC.

V usage is TRBV6-2 or TRBV6-3 and J usage is TRBJ2-1; 7 nucleotides agree with TRBD2. The germline gives CDR1 MNHEY, CDR2 SVGEGT. J lost 2 bases, V lost 10 bases, and 8 bases had no gene match. CDR3 length: 14 amino acids. The CDR3 loop is CATLGGYTYNEQFF. The CDR3 DNA reads TGTGCCACCCTCGGGGGGTATACCTACAATGAGCAGTTCTTC.

This chain connects TRBV7-9 to TRBJ2-7; tentative D call: TRBD2 (6 bases). Trimming took off 7 bases at V and 5 bases at J, with 9 bases between the two ends. There are 11 residues in the CDR3. Germline V lookup: CDR1 SEHNR, CDR2 FQNEAQ (reference sequence). The CDR3 sequence: CASIGGNEQYF. The CDR3 region has the DNA TGTGCCAGCATAGGAGGGAACGAGCAGTACTTC.

The chain joins TRBV10-3 to TRBJ1-1; D call uncertain. CDR1 is ENHRY, CDR2 SYGVKD, per germline. The CDR3 is 13 residues long. The V and J ends lost 4 bases and 4 bases respectively, with 10 bases between them. CDR3 sequence reads: CAISVFGFTEAFF. For the CDR3, the DNA is TGTGCCATCAGTGTTTTCGGGTTCACTGAAGCTTTCTTT.

This clonotype showed up just a few times. V and J are TRBV15 and TRBJ2-2, with no clear D. Germline V lookup: CDR1 LNHNV, CDR2 YYDKDF (reference sequence). The CDR3 extends over 13 amino acids. The V and J ends lost 1 base and 2 bases respectively, with 2 bases between them. CDR3 coding DNA: TGTGCCACCAGCAGAGGCAACACCGGGGAGCTGTTTTTT. Encoded protein: CATSRGNTGELFF.

The chain combines TRBV20-1 with TRBJ2-3; 13 nucleotides agree with TRBD2. CDR3 length: 15 residues. The germline gives CDR1 DFQATT, CDR2 SNEGSKA (reference sequence). V lost 6 bases, J lost 1 base, and 4 bases stayed unmatched. In nucleotides, the CDR3 is TGCAGTGCCCCAGGGACTAGCGGGGGCACAGATACGCAGTATTTT. It encodes CSAPGTSGGTDTQYF.

This clonotype occurred a few times. The gene calls are TRBV27 and TRBJ2-2; 7 bases are a match to TRBD2. The germline V gene has CDR1 MNHEY and CDR2 SMNVEV (reference sequence). The CDR3 runs 16 residues. V lost 0 bases and J lost 4; bases outside the gene matches: 5. The DNA for the CDR3 is TGTGCCAGCAGTTTATCCAGACTAGCTAGCACCGGGGAGCTGTTTTTT. Translation gives CASSLSRLASTGELFF.

V usage is TRBV12-3 or TRBV12-4 and J usage is TRBJ2-1, with TRBD2 matching over 7 bases. J lost 14 bases, V lost 6 bases, and 10 bases had no gene match. The CDR3 is 12 amino acids. The CDR3 region is CASSRPGGGEFF. DNA of the CDR3: TGTGCCAGCAGCCGACCGGGGGGAGGAGAGTTCTTC.

The genes are TRBV25-1 and TRBJ2-1; 9 bases are a match to TRBD1. The trim removed 8 bases at V and 7 bases at J, leaving 6 bases unmatched. Germline CDR1 reads MGHDK; CDR2 reads SYGVNS. This CDR3 is 13 amino acids long. CDR3 in amino acids: CASARGQGNEQFF. CDR3 in DNA: TGTGCCAGCGCCCGAGGACAGGGGAATGAGCAGTTCTTC.

This clonotype has more than one count but fewer than ten. The genes are TRBV5-6 and TRBJ1-1; D may be TRBD1 (5 bases). In germline, CDR1 is SGHDT, CDR2 YYEEEE. This CDR3 is 15 amino acids long. Trimming took off 2 bases at V and 0 bases at J, with 11 bases between the two ends. CDR3 bases: TGTGCCAGCAGCTTCGGGACGGCTATGAACACTGAAGCTTTCTTT. This translates into CASSFGTAMNTEAFF.

This clonotype was observed a few times. The chain links TRBV19 to TRBJ2-1, with D perhaps matching TRBD1 (5 bases). The CDR3 is 13 amino acids. Germline CDR1 is LNHDA and CDR2 is SQIVND (reference sequence). V was trimmed by 4 bases and J by 4 bases, leaving 8 bases between them. CDR3 sequence (DNA): TGTGCCAGTAGTACCACAGGTTACAATGAGCAGTTCTTC. This codes for CASSTTGYNEQFF. Using reference TRBV19 and TRBJ2-1 for the parts outside the CDR3, the full variable domain is DGGITQSPKYLFRKEGQNVTLSCEQNLNHDAMYWYRQDPGQGLRLIYYSQIVNDFQKGDIAEGYSVSREKKESFPLTVTSAQKNPTAFYLCASSTTGYNEQFFGPGTRLTVL.